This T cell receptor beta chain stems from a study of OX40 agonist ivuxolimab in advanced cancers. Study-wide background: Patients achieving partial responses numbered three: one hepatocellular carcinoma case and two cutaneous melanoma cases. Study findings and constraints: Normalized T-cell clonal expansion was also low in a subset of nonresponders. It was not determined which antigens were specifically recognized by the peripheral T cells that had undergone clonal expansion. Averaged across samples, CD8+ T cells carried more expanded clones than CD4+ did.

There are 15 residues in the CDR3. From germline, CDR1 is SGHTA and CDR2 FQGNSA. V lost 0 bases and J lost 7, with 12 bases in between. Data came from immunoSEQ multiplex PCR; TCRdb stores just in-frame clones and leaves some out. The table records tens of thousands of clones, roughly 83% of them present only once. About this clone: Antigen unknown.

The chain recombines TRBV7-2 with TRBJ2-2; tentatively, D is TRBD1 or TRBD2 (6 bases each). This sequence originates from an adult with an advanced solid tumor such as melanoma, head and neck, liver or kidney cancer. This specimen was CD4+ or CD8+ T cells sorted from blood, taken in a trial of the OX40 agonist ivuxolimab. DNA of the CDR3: TGTGCCAGCAGCTTAGCTGGGGGGCAAAACGGGGAGCTGTTTTTT. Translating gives CASSLAGGQNGELFF.